The present entry profiles one T cell receptor (beta chain) with its context. This CDR3 contains 11 residues. In germline, CDR1 is LNHDA, CDR2 SQIVND (reference sequence). V was cut by 9 bases and J by 4 bases, with 7 bases left in between. The data originate from a study of shared clonotypes between healthy human individuals. Repertoires were generated with immunoSEQ multiplex PCR, while TCRdb's copy carries only in-frame clones and drops some. The data hold approximately 1,500,000 clones, with about 98% observed a single time. The receptor was isolated from a man under 40 in good health. The genes are TRBV19 and TRBJ2-4; unclear D gene. The material sequenced was naive CD4+ T cells sorted from blood. Subset given: CD45RA+ positively selected. The DNA for the CDR3 is TGTGCCAGCATCTCTAAAAACATTCAGTACTTC. This translates into CASISKNIQYF.